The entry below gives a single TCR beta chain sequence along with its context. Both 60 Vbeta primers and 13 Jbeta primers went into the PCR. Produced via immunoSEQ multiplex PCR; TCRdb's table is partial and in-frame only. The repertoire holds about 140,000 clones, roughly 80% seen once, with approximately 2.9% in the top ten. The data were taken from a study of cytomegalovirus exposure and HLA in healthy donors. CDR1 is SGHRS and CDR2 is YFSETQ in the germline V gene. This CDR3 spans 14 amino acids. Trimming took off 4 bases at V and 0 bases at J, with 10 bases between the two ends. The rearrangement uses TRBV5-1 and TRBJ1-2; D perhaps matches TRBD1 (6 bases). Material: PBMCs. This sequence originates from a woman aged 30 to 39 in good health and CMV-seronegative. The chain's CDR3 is CASSQGTSNYGYTF. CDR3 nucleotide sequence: TGCGCCAGCAGCCAAGGGACATCTAACTATGGCTACACCTTC.